Each of the 7 T cell receptor beta chains below was sequenced from the same sample in a study of T cells after yellow fever vaccination (dated by TCRdb to 2018 to 2020). Explained via the paper, the treatment or condition label denotes: live attenuated yellow fever vaccine strain. The method was 5' RACE. Data came from an Illumina HiSeq 2500. Using fastp at Q25 and MiXCR, TCRdb reprocessed the public reads and kept productive beta chains. Rows with a matching CDR3 protein are joined into one entry that keeps the most common DNA and genes. This sample holds under 300,000 distinct CDR3 sequences; approximately 6.3% were observed only once. 0.85% to 1.2% of the sample is taken by the ten largest. The sequencing used CD4+ T cells sorted from PBMCs, collected on the day of the yellow fever booster vaccination. The receptors here all came from a young man who received the YFV17D yellow fever vaccine.

There are many counts of this clonotype. This chain joins TRBV29-1 and TRBJ2-5; TRBD2 matches 9 bases. CDR3 size: 16 residues. V trimming: 6 bases; J trimming: 4 bases; junction bases outside the gene matches: 15. CDR1 SQVTM and CDR2 ANQGSEA come from the germline V gene. In DNA form, the CDR3 reads TGCAGCGTAGCACGGGGGGGTAGCGGGAGAGGAGAGACCCAGTACTTC. Protein product: CSVARGGSGRGETQYF.

This clonotype has just a few counts. The chain joins TRBV3-1 to TRBJ2-4, with TRBD2 identical over 9 bases. The CDR3 is 16 amino acids. V shed 4 bases, J shed 0 bases, and the junction held 4 bases outside the gene matches. Germline values: CDR1 LGHDT, CDR2 YNNKEL (reference sequence). DNA of the CDR3: TGTGCCAGCAGCCTCGCTAGCGGGGTAGCCAAAAACATTCAGTACTTC. It translates to CASSLASGVAKNIQYF.

The chain combines TRBV12-3 or TRBV12-4 with TRBJ1-2, with 7 nucleotides matching TRBD1. The CDR3 consists of 14 residues. V lost 4 bases to trimming and J lost 6 bases; unmatched junction nucleotides: 8. CDR3 loop: CASSSTGTAHGYTF. In nucleotides, the CDR3 is TGTGCCAGCAGTTCCACCGGGACAGCTCATGGCTACACCTTC.

The chain has TRBV7-2 and TRBJ2-5; D uncertain. CDR1 and CDR2 (germline): SGHTA, FQGNSA. V lost 3 bases to trimming and J lost 2 bases, with 7 bases between them. This CDR3 is built from 13 residues. CDR3 coding DNA: TGTGCCAGCAGCTTCCCTGGGCAAGAGACCCAGTACTTC. Translated, it gives CASSFPGQETQYF.

In this sample, this clonotype turned up many times. The chain combines TRBV4-2 with TRBJ2-4; no clear D gene. Germline V gives CDR1 LGHNA, CDR2 YNFKEQ. The CDR3 loop spans 15 amino acids. Trimming left V 0 bases short and J 0 bases short, with 6 bases between. The CDR3 DNA reads TGTGCCAGCAGCCAAGATGGCGTAGCCAAAAACATTCAGTACTTC. Protein product: CASSQDGVAKNIQYF.

This clonotype came up a few times. This chain uses TRBV14 with TRBJ2-3, with D perhaps TRBD2 (6 bases). V shed 1 base and J shed 3 bases, with 8 bases lying between them. CDR1 SGHDN and CDR2 FVKESK come from the germline V gene. The CDR3 is 14 residues long. This chain's CDR3 is CASSQVGSTDTQYF. The CDR3 DNA is TGTGCCAGCAGCCAAGTCGGGAGTACAGATACGCAGTATTTT.

There are a few counts of this clonotype. This rearrangement joins TRBV6-6 to TRBJ2-7; 9 nucleotides agree with TRBD1. The CDR3 loop spans 12 amino acids. V trimming: 6 bases; J trimming: 6 bases; junction bases outside the gene matches: 3. The V gene's germline CDR1 is MNHNY and CDR2 SVGAGI (reference sequence). The CDR3 region has the DNA TGTGCCAGCAGGACGGGACAGGGCGAGCAGTACTTC. It translates to CASRTGQGEQYF.